These 16 T cell receptor beta chains share one sample of origin, sequenced in a study of cytomegalovirus exposure and HLA in healthy donors. Primers: 60 Vbeta forward and 13 Jbeta reverse. Profiled with immunoSEQ multiplex PCR; TCRdb holds only in-frame clones, not every one. The repertoire holds 130,000 or so clones, with around 86% as singletons. The specimen was PBMCs. These receptors were obtained from a woman aged 40-49 years in good health and CMV-seronegative.

The chain recombines TRBV19 with TRBJ1-1, with D perhaps matching TRBD1 (5 bases). V lost 2 bases and J 0 bases, leaving 10 bases between the germline ends. The CDR3 length is 15 residues. Per germline, CDR1 LNHDA and CDR2 SQIVND (reference sequence). CDR3 sequence (DNA): TGTGCCAGTAGTATATTGGGGGGAATGAACACTGAAGCTTTCTTT. This codes for CASSILGGMNTEAFF.

The rearrangement joins TRBV28 to TRBJ2-1, with 10 bases identical to TRBD1. Losses at the gene ends were 6 bases for V and 7 bases for J; bases not matched to a gene: 12. CDR1 and CDR2 (germline): MDHEN, SYDVKM. This CDR3 has 16 amino acids. CDR3: CASRDPGTGVWNEQFF. CDR3 sequence (DNA): TGTGCCAGCAGAGACCCCGGGACAGGGGTCTGGAATGAGCAGTTCTTC.

The chain carries TRBV10-1 and TRBJ1-2, with D tentatively TRBD1 (6 bases). Trimming took 4 bases from V and 8 from J, leaving 14 bases between them. The CDR3 consists of 13 residues. CDR1 and CDR2 from the germline V gene are WNHNN and SYGVQD (reference sequence). Here the CDR3 reads CASSVIQGYGYTF. The CDR3 region has the DNA TGCGCCAGCAGTGTTATTCAGGGGTACGGCTACACCTTC.

The CDR3 region is CASSPLRGLGYEQYF. The CDR3 DNA follows: TGTGCCAGCAGCCCTCTCAGGGGGCTCGGCTACGAGCAGTACTTC. The chain recombines TRBV6-6 with TRBJ2-5, with 8 bases aligning to TRBD1. The end of the DNA aligns better with TRBJ2-7, so the J call may be wrong. Germline V gene sequence: CDR1 MNHNY, CDR2 SVGAGI (reference sequence). This CDR3 region has 15 residues.

The V gene is TRBV23-1, the J gene TRBJ1-5; D is undetermined. TRBV23-1 falls under the ORF class, with uncertain function. The CDR3 runs 16 residues. The germline V and J ends were trimmed by 1 base and 0 bases, with 10 bases remaining between them. CDR3 sequence: CASSQFEGGSNQPQHF. CDR3 DNA: TGCGCCAGCAGTCAATTCGAGGGTGGTAGCAATCAGCCCCAGCATTTT.

The chain couples TRBV6-5 to TRBJ2-7; maybe TRBD1 (6 bases). The germline CDR1 and CDR2 sequences are MNHEY and SVGAGI. The length of the CDR3 is 13 residues. V was cut by 2 bases and J by 7 bases, with 12 bases left in between. In nucleotides, the CDR3 is TGTGCCAGCAGTTACGGCAGGGGTCTGGAGCAGTACTTC. Amino acids: CASSYGRGLEQYF.

The V call is TRBV9, the J call TRBJ2-3, with D possibly being TRBD2 (5 bases). This CDR3 has 11 amino acids. Germline V lookup: CDR1 SGDLS, CDR2 YYNGEE. V was cut by 3 bases and J by 6 bases, with 5 bases left in between. CDR3 sequence reads: CASSAGDTQYF. In DNA, the CDR3 is TGTGCCAGCAGCGCGGGGGATACGCAGTATTTT.

The V gene is TRBV2, the J gene TRBJ2-2; 9 bases align to TRBD1. Unmatched junction bases numbered 3, after V lost 6 bases and J lost 4 bases. From germline, CDR1 is SNHLY and CDR2 FYNNEI. The CDR3 covers 14 residues. CDR3 coding DNA: TGTGCCAGCAGAAGGACAGGGGCCACCGGGGAGCTGTTTTTT. It encodes CASRRTGATGELFF.

The chain combines TRBV5-4 with TRBJ2-2; D is uncertain. Trimming took off 1 base at V and 7 bases at J, with 14 bases between the two ends. The CDR3 totals 15 residues. The germline CDR1 and CDR2 sequences are SGHNT and YYREEE (reference sequence). CDR3 residues: CASSLSVGYGGELFF. The CDR3, as DNA: TGTGCCAGCAGCTTGTCGGTCGGGTACGGCGGGGAGCTGTTTTTT.

The CDR3 is CAWSGGWETQYF. The DNA of the CDR3 is TGTGCCTGGAGCGGGGGATGGGAGACCCAGTACTTC. The chain combines TRBV30 with TRBJ2-5; possible D gene TRBD2, 6 bases. Germline-derived CDR1 and CDR2 are GTSNPN and SVGIG (reference sequence). Deletions cut 3 bases from V and 5 bases from J, with 10 bases between. CDR3 length: 12 amino acids.

The chain has TRBV7-3 and TRBJ2-1; possible D gene TRBD2, 6 bases. CDR1 and CDR2 (germline): SGHTA, FQGTGA. Trimming pared 5 bases from V and 0 bases from J, leaving 14 bases between. This CDR3 spans 16 amino acids. CDR3 region: CASSKNGGDSYNEQFF. The CDR3 region has the DNA TGTGCCAGCAGCAAAAACGGGGGTGACTCCTACAATGAGCAGTTCTTC.

J is TRBJ1-5 and V is TRBV5-1; 9 bases line up with TRBD1. The V gene end was trimmed by 4 bases and the J gene end by 1 base; junction bases not matched to a gene: 6. This CDR3 contains 16 residues. Germline assignment: CDR1 SGHRS and CDR2 YFSETQ. This CDR3 is CASSPGTGNSNQPQHF. The DNA for the CDR3 is TGCGCCAGCAGCCCTGGGACAGGGAACAGCAATCAGCCCCAGCATTTT.

The chain links TRBV19 to TRBJ1-1; TRBD1 might be the D (6 bases). The CDR3 spans 14 residues. Trimming took 5 bases from V and 1 from J, leaving 11 bases between them. Germline V CDR1 and CDR2: LNHDA, SQIVND (reference sequence). CDR3 residues: CASSFRGSNTEAFF. CDR3 bases: TGTGCCAGTAGTTTCAGGGGCTCGAACACTGAAGCTTTCTTT.

The chain is built from TRBV11-2 and TRBJ2-4, with D tentatively TRBD2 (5 bases). The CDR3 is 14 residues long. CDR1 and CDR2 from the germline V gene are SGHAT and FQNNGV. Trimming removed 5 bases at V and 3 bases at J, with 11 bases between. This chain's CDR3 is CASSPRTDKNIQYF. CDR3 nucleotides: TGTGCCAGCAGCCCGCGGACTGACAAAAACATTCAGTACTTC. The complete variable domain, with remaining parts taken from reference TRBV11-2 and TRBJ2-4, reads EAGVAQSPRYKIIEKRQSVAFWCNPISGHATLYWYQQILGQGPKLLIQFQNNGVVDDSQLPKDRFSAERLKGVDSTLKIQPAKLEDSAVYLCASSPRTDKNIQYFGAGTRLSVL.

The genes are TRBV27 and TRBJ1-1; perhaps TRBD1 as D (6 bases). Germline loops: CDR1 MNHEY, CDR2 SMNVEV (reference sequence). The CDR3 runs to 13 residues. Trimming removed 10 bases at V and 5 bases at J, with 17 bases between. The CDR3 region has the DNA TGTGCCATTCTAAAACAGGGCGGAACTGAAGCTTTCTTT. Translated: CAILKQGGTEAFF.

To note about this clone: This sample also contains other DNA sequences that code for the same CDR3. The V gene is TRBV7-9, the J gene TRBJ1-6; D gene ambiguous. V lost 4 bases and J 4 bases, leaving 11 bases between the germline ends. The CDR3 is made up of 15 amino acids. Germline V gene lookup returns CDR1 SEHNR and CDR2 FQNEAQ (reference sequence). The CDR3 bases are TGTGCCAGCAGCTCCCCCCGCGATTATAATTCACCCCTCCACTTT. It yields the protein CASSSPRDYNSPLHF.